This TCR beta chain was found in a study of CXCR3-negative and CXCR3-positive naive CD8 T cells. The CDR3 loop spans 14 amino acids. UMI-labeled TRB cDNA libraries were prepared by 5' RACE. TCRdb reprocessed the 5' RACE reads and stores each CDR3 protein as one record, lacking DNA. The sample's table shows some 45,000 distinct CDR3 sequences. This chain links TRBV12-3 or TRBV12-4 with TRBJ1-5. Sequenced: naive CXCR3- CD8+ T cells from blood. Subset meaning: CD45RO-CCR7+CD27+CD95- naive CD8+ T cells lacking CXCR3 (TNR3-). The source is a human donor in good health. Some clones in this sample may be carry-over from other donors' samples. The CDR3 region is CASSPGIRNQPQHF.